A selection of T cell receptor beta chains follows, all from one sample in a study of T cell repertoires in cytomegalovirus infection. Antigens of these TCRs are unknown. TCRdb analysed the reads with MiXCR anew, one entry per CDR3 protein. The table has about 220,000 distinct CDR3 sequences, less than 50% seen once. Material: CD8+ T cells from cultured PBMCs, obtained from culture after CMV antigen stimulation. The receptors shown here come from a human donor in good health (CMV status not recorded). Some clones in this sample may be carry-over from other donors' samples. The CDR3 runs from the conserved cysteine through the conserved F or W. The D gene is left open where the match is weak. Some rows mark clone size as missing; the rest say once, few, many or name a class of expanded clone.

J | D | size | V | DNA | CDR3
TRBJ1-6 | TRBD1 | once | TRBV2 | TGTGCCAGCAGTGAAGCCCTTCGGGACAGAAGCATGAGGAATTCACCCCTCCACTTT | CASSEALRDRSMRNSPLHF
TRBJ2-3 | TRBD2 | few | TRBV12-3/TRBV12-4 | TGTGCCAGCAGTTTAACTAGCGCTAGCACAGATACGCAGTATTTT | CASSLTSASTDTQYF
TRBJ2-3 | TRBD2 | - | TRBV20-1 | TGCAGTGCCCAACATAGCGGGAGACGCACAGATACGCAGTATTTT | CSAQHSGRRTDTQYF
TRBJ2-1 | TRBD2 | few | TRBV28 | TGTGCCAGCAGTCCCCTAGCGGGAGCTGACAATGAGCAGTTCTTC | CASSPLAGADNEQFF
TRBJ1-2 | - | few | TRBV7-3 | TGTGCCAGCAGCTTACGCGGGGGTCGGAGCTACACCTTC | CASSLRGGRSYTF
TRBJ1-2 | TRBD1 | few | TRBV5-5 | TGTGCCAGCAGCTTGGAGGGGGCAGGGTATGGCTACACCTTC | CASSLEGAGYGYTF
TRBJ1-5 | - | few | TRBV7-6 | TGTGCCAGCAGCCCCTCCGACCGGGCAAGACAGCCCCAGCATTTT | CASSPSDRARQPQHF
TRBJ2-7 | - | few | TRBV20-1 | TGCAGTGCTAGAGATCGTAACGGACGCTACTACGAGCAGTACTTC | CSARDRNGRYYEQYF
TRBJ2-2 | TRBD2 | few | TRBV11-2 | TGTGCCAGCAGCTTTTGGCGTCGGGAGGGCACCGGGGAGCTGTTTTTT | CASSFWRREGTGELFF
TRBJ1-3 | - | few | TRBV27 | TGTGCCAGCAGTCTACCTGCTCAGGGTTTAAGTGGAAACACCATATATTTT | CASSLPAQGLSGNTIYF